The 24 T cell receptor beta chains in this list originate from one sample, sequenced in a study of blood T cell dynamics during melanoma immunotherapy. Profiling relied on immunoSEQ multiplex PCR, and the TCRdb table lists in-frame clones only, not all of them. In the table there are roughly 6,900 clones, 80% of which are singletons. Documented time point: pre-treatment baseline. The sample here was blood, taken from a patient treated with checkpoint blockade. These receptors were obtained from a human donor with melanoma.

The chain combines TRBV25-1 with TRBJ2-3; 11 bases agree with TRBD1. The CDR3 consists of 15 residues. CDR1 and CDR2 (germline): MGHDK, SYGVNS. V was pared by 4 bases and J by 1 base, with 1 base of the junction left unmatched. The CDR3 DNA reads as TGTGCCAGCAGTGGGACAGGGGGCCGCACAGATACGCAGTATTTT. The encoded protein is CASSGTGGRTDTQYF.

CDR3: CASSFTPYTGGELFF. CDR3 sequence (DNA): TGTGCCAGCAGTTTCACCCCCTACACCGGCGGGGAGCTGTTTTTT. J is TRBJ2-2 and V is TRBV27; D gene uncertain. V gave up 3 bases and J gave up 7 bases, with 15 bases separating them. The CDR3 spans 15 residues. Germline V lookup: CDR1 MNHEY, CDR2 SMNVEV (reference sequence).

The chain joins TRBV29-1 to TRBJ1-1; TRBD1 is a possible D gene (5 bases). The CDR3 length is 15 residues. Germline V gives CDR1 SQVTM, CDR2 ANQGSEA. V was pared by 1 base and J by 2 bases, with 14 bases between. For the CDR3, the DNA is TGCAGCGTTGAAGGCCCTGCAGGGCTAAACACTGAAGCTTTCTTT. This sequence encodes CSVEGPAGLNTEAFF.

The rearrangement joins TRBV7-8 to TRBJ2-5; D might be TRBD1 (5 bases). The germline gives CDR1 SGHVS, CDR2 FQNEAQ. V lost 1 base and J 5 bases, leaving 11 bases between the germline ends. The CDR3 has 14 residues. CDR3 amino acids: CASSLGQGLETQYF. CDR3 in DNA: TGTGCCAGCAGCTTAGGGCAGGGATTGGAGACCCAGTACTTC. The full variable domain, in which reference TRBV7-8 and TRBJ2-5 provide the parts outside the CDR3, is GAGVSQSPRYKVAKRGQDVALRCDPISGHVSLFWYQQALGQGPEFLTYFQNEAQLDKSGLPSDRFFAERPEGSVSTLKIQRTQQEDSAVYLCASSLGQGLETQYFGPGTRLLVL.

The chain links TRBV6-6 to TRBJ2-7; TRBD1 aligns across 8 bases. The V and J ends lost 6 bases and 1 base, in that order; junction bases with no gene match: 8. The CDR3 length is 15 residues. Per the germline V gene, CDR1 is MNHNY and CDR2 is SVGAGI (reference sequence). CDR3 bases: TGTGCCAGCAGGGTGACAGGGGCTACATCCTACGAGCAGTACTTC. This sequence encodes CASRVTGATSYEQYF.

The chain recombines TRBV6-1 with TRBJ1-2, with D maybe TRBD1 (5 bases). There are 15 residues in the CDR3. The germline V gene has CDR1 MNHNS and CDR2 SASEGT. V lost 1 base and J 10 bases, leaving 19 bases between the germline ends. The CDR3 region has the DNA TGTGCCAGCAGTGAAGTAAGGGGCTCGAGGAACGACTACACCTTC. Its protein product is CASSEVRGSRNDYTF.

This chain links TRBV2 with TRBJ1-1, with 7 bases that match TRBD1. V dropped 6 bases and J dropped 1; count of bases not matched to a gene: 8. Germline V gene data show CDR1 as SNHLY and CDR2 as FYNNEI. This CDR3 is built from 15 residues. The CDR3 loop is CASRATGARNTEAFF. CDR3 nucleotides: TGTGCCAGCAGGGCCACAGGGGCGAGGAACACTGAAGCTTTCTTT.

This chain connects TRBV6-5 to TRBJ2-7; tentative D call: TRBD1 (6 bases). V gave up 7 bases and J gave up 7 bases, with 14 bases separating them. Germline assignment: CDR1 MNHEY and CDR2 SVGAGI. This CDR3 has 12 residues. The CDR3 DNA reads TGTGCCAGCACAGGGTCAGGGGCTGAGCAGTACTTC. As protein: CASTGSGAEQYF.

The chain carries TRBV5-1 and TRBJ2-7, with D unresolved. Between the trimmed V and J ends, which lost 4 bases and 6 bases, there was a span of 11 bases. Germline CDR1 SGHRS, CDR2 YFSETQ. The CDR3 runs 12 residues. The DNA for the CDR3 is TGCGCCAGCAGCCTCGCAAATGCCGAGCAGTACTTC. Residues: CASSLANAEQYF.

J is TRBJ1-5 and V is TRBV6-6; D unclear. V lost 2 bases and J 0 bases, leaving 11 bases between the germline ends. Germline V gene sequence: CDR1 MNHNY, CDR2 SVGAGI (reference sequence). CDR3 length equals 16 residues. The chain's CDR3 is CASSYRQVNSNQPQHF. The CDR3 nucleotides are TGTGCCAGCAGTTACAGGCAAGTAAATAGCAATCAGCCCCAGCATTTT.

J is TRBJ2-3 and V is TRBV5-6; the match to TRBD2 covers 9 bases. The CDR3 sequence is 19 residues long. The J segment lost 3 bases and the V segment lost 0 bases, leaving 14 bases of the junction unmatched. In germline, CDR1 is SGHDT, CDR2 YYEEEE. In nucleotides, the CDR3 is TGTGCCAGCAGCTTGGGTAGCGGGGGAGGAATCCGGGCTACAGATACGCAGTATTTT. Translating gives CASSLGSGGGIRATDTQYF. The entire variable domain, with the rest obtained from reference TRBV5-6 and TRBJ2-3, is as follows: DAGVTQSPTHLIKTRGQQVTLRCSPKSGHDTVSWYQQALGQGPQFIFQYYEEEERQRGNFPDRFSGHQFPNYSSELNVNALLLGDSALYLCASSLGSGGGIRATDTQYFGPGTRLTVL.

This rearrangement joins TRBV1 to TRBJ2-7; TRBD2, the D gene given by the table, was not confirmed from the DNA. TRBV1 is classified as a pseudogene. The CDR3 contains 20 residues. The CDR3: CTSSQDGRLAGPRVPYEQYF. The CDR3 nucleotides are TGCACCAGCAGCCAAGATGGTAGACTAGCGGGGCCCCGGGTCCCCTACGAGCAGTACTTC.

This chain links TRBV5-3 with TRBJ1-2; the D is unclear. TRBV5-3 belongs to the ORF category, with a function that is uncertain. The CDR3 has 15 amino acids. V was pared by 8 bases and J by 0 bases, with 17 bases between. The CDR3 loop is CASSPRFGPNYGYTF. CDR3 bases: TGTGCCAGCAGCCCCCGTTTCGGGCCTAACTATGGCTACACCTTC.

This clone was recorded a few times. CDR3 nucleotides: TGTGCCAGTAGTATCGGACAGGGGGCCTACGAGCAGTACTTC. As protein: CASSIGQGAYEQYF. The V and J genes are TRBV19 and TRBJ2-7; 10 positions agree with TRBD1. In germline, CDR1 is LNHDA, CDR2 SQIVND (reference sequence). CDR3 length: 14 amino acids. Trimming at V came to 3 bases and at J to 2 bases, leaving 1 base not matched to a gene.

V usage is TRBV19 and J usage is TRBJ1-2; tentatively, D is TRBD1 (6 bases). CDR3 length: 15 residues. Trimming removed 6 bases from V and 0 bases from J, with 14 bases in between. Germline-derived CDR1 and CDR2 are LNHDA and SQIVND (reference sequence). The CDR3 nucleotides read TGTGCCAGTAGAACAGGGCCTCTTACTAACTATGGCTACACCTTC. This gives the protein CASRTGPLTNYGYTF.

The chain uses TRBV15 and TRBJ2-3; D tentatively reads TRBD1 or TRBD2 (6 bases each). The germline gives CDR1 LNHNV, CDR2 YYDKDF (reference sequence). Trimming took off 5 bases at V and 4 bases at J, with 10 bases between the two ends. The CDR3 spans 13 residues. CDR3 nucleotide sequence: TGTGCCACCAGCGAGAGGGGGGCAGATACGCAGTATTTT. It is translated as CATSERGADTQYF.

The gene calls are TRBV7-6 and TRBJ2-7; D not certain. Germline lookup yields CDR1 SGHVS and CDR2 FNYEAQ. The V end was cut by 1 base, the J end by 7 bases, with 11 bases between. CDR3 length equals 13 residues. The CDR3 region has the DNA TGTGCCAGCAGCTTAGATCGGTCTGGAGAGCAGTACTTC. This encodes CASSLDRSGEQYF. Combining the CDR3 with reference TRBV7-6 and TRBJ2-7 gives the whole variable domain GAGVSQSPRYKVTKRGQDVALRCDPISGHVSLYWYRQALGQGPEFLTYFNYEAQQDKSGLPNDRFSAERPEGSISTLTIQRTEQRDSAMYRCASSLDRSGEQYFGPGTRLTVT.

J is TRBJ2-5 and V is TRBV11-3; D is ambiguous. The CDR3 spans 13 residues. V lost 5 bases, J lost 5 bases, and 12 bases lay in between. The germline gives CDR1 SGHNT, CDR2 YENEEA. This CDR3 reads CASSLQLGETQYF. The CDR3 nucleotides read TGTGCCAGCAGCCTACAGCTTGGCGAGACCCAGTACTTC.

The V gene is TRBV10-2, the J gene TRBJ2-1, with TRBD2 identical over 11 bases. In germline, CDR1 is WSHSY, CDR2 SAAADI. Trimming at V came to 3 bases and at J to 7 bases, leaving 2 bases not matched to a gene. The CDR3 has 14 amino acids. The CDR3 sequence: CASSDSGGANEQFF. CDR3 in DNA: TGCGCCAGCAGTGATAGCGGGGGGGCAAATGAGCAGTTCTTC.

The chain combines TRBV7-6 with TRBJ1-4, with D unclear. Germline values: CDR1 SGHVS, CDR2 FNYEAQ. The CDR3 has 12 residues. Trimming took off 8 bases at V and 8 bases at J, with 12 bases between the two ends. CDR3 sequence reads: CASRNRGEKLFF. The CDR3 coding sequence is TGTGCCAGCCGTAACCGCGGGGAAAAACTGTTTTTT.

The chain is built from TRBV19 and TRBJ2-5; 9 bases fit TRBD1. The DNA end lines up better with TRBJ2-7; the J call may be wrong. Germline-derived CDR1 and CDR2 are LNHDA and SQIVND (reference sequence). The CDR3 runs to 14 residues. CDR3 DNA: TGTGCCAGTAGTACCAGACAGGGGGCCTACGAGCAGTACTTC. Protein: CASSTRQGAYEQYF.

The chain employs TRBV19 and TRBJ2-7; D is possibly TRBD1 (6 bases). The ends were cut back, 5 bases at V and 2 bases at J, with 16 bases in the middle. Germline-derived CDR1 and CDR2 are LNHDA and SQIVND (reference sequence). The CDR3 is made up of 15 amino acids. CDR3 amino acids: CASSLVEGETYEQYF. CDR3 coding DNA: TGTGCCAGTAGTCTAGTCGAGGGGGAGACCTACGAGCAGTACTTC.

The chain is built from TRBV7-8 and TRBJ1-6; a weak D match, TRBD1 (5 bases). V was trimmed by 5 bases and J by 7 bases, leaving 18 bases between them. The CDR3 runs to 16 residues. Looked up from germline, CDR1 is SGHVS and CDR2 is FQNEAQ. Here the CDR3 reads CASSPSGGRGNSPLHF. In nucleotides, the CDR3 is TGTGCCAGCAGCCCTAGTGGGGGGAGGGGAAATTCACCCCTCCACTTT.

The V call is TRBV5-1, the J call TRBJ2-3, with D tentatively TRBD2 (5 bases). Germline V lookup: CDR1 SGHRS, CDR2 YFSETQ. The CDR3 consists of 16 residues. Trimming removed 0 bases from V and 7 bases from J, with 18 bases in between. The CDR3: CASSLAAGRRFNTQYF. DNA for the CDR3: TGCGCCAGCAGCTTGGCCGCGGGCCGGAGATTTAATACGCAGTATTTT.